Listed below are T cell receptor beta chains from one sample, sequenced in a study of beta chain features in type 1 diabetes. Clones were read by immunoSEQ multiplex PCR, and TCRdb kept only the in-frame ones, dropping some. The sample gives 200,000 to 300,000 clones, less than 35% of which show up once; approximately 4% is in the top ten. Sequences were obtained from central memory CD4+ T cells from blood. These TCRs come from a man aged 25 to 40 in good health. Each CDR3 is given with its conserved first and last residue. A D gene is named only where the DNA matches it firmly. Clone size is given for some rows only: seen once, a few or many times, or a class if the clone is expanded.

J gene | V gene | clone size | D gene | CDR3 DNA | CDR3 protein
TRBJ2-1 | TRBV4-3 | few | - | TGCGCCAGCAGCCAAGGTGGAAACAATGAGCAGTTCTTC | CASSQGGNNEQFF
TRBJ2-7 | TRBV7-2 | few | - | TGTGCCAGCAGCTTTCAGGGCCCCTACGAGCAGTACTTC | CASSFQGPYEQYF
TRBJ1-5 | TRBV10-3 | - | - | TGTGCCATCAGTGAAGGAGAGAATCAGCCCCAGCATTTT | CAISEGENQPQHF
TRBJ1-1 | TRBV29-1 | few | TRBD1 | TGCAGCGTTGGACAGGGGAACACTGAAGCTTTCTTT | CSVGQGNTEAFF
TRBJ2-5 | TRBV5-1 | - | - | TGCGCCAGCAGCCCCCAGGAAGGCGAGACCCAGTACTTC | CASSPQEGETQYF
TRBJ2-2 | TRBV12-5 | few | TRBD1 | TGTGCTAGTGGTTTGGGACAGGGAAACACCGGGGAGCTGTTTTTT | CASGLGQGNTGELFF
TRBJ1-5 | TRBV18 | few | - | TGTGCCAGCTCACCCGCTACAGGGCGTCAACCGCATTTT | CASSPATGRQPHF
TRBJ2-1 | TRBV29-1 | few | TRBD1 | TGCAGCGTTTGGGACAGGGGGGATGAGCAGTTCTTC | CSVWDRGDEQFF
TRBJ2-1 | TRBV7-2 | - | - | TGTGCCAGCAGCTTAGAGGGGACGGGTCTTAGTGAGCAGTTCTTC | CASSLEGTGLSEQFF
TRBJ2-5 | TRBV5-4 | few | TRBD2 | TGTGCCTCCACCCCCACTAGCGGGGAGAAGACCCAGTACTTC | CASTPTSGEKTQYF
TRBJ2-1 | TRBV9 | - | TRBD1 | TGTGCCAGCAGCGTAGTTGGGGGACAGGGCTACAATGAGCAGTTCTTC | CASSVVGGQGYNEQFF
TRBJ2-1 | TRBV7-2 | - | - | TGTGCCAGCAGCTTAGCTGGGACGAATGAGCAGTTCTTC | CASSLAGTNEQFF
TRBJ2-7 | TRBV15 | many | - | TGTGCCACCAGCAGGCGGATAGGGCTAGCCGATTCCTACGAGCAGTACTTC | CATSRRIGLADSYEQYF
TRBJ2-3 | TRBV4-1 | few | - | TGCGCCAGCAGCCAAGTAGGGCGGACAGATACGCAGTATTTT | CASSQVGRTDTQYF
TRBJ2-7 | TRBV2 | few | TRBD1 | TGTGCCAGCAGTGTTAGACAGGGGGTCGACGAGCAGTACTTC | CASSVRQGVDEQYF
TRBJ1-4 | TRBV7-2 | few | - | TGTGCCAGCAGCCGATCATGGGAAAATGAAAAACTGTTTTTT | CASSRSWENEKLFF
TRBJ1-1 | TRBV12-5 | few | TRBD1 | TGTGCTAGTGGTACCTGGACAGGGGGAAACACTGAAGCTTTCTTT | CASGTWTGGNTEAFF
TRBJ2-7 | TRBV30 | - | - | TGTGCCTGGAGTGTCAGACGGGCCTCCTACGAGCAGTACTTC | CAWSVRRASYEQYF
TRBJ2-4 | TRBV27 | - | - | TGTGCCAGCAGTTCAACTGGTAACATTCAGTACTTC | CASSSTGNIQYF
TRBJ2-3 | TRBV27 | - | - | TGTGCCAGCAGTTTATTTCGGAGAGATACGCAGTATTTT | CASSLFRRDTQYF
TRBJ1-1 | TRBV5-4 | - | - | TGTGCCAGCAGCTTGTCCAAAGCGAACACTGAAGCTTTCTTT | CASSLSKANTEAFF
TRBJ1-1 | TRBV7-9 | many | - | TGTGCCAGCAGCCGGACCTCTGAAGCTTTCTTT | CASSRTSEAFF
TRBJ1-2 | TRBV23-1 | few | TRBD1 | TGCGCCAGCAGTCTTACCCCCGGACAGGGGGCGGGTGGCTACACCTTC | CASSLTPGQGAGGYTF
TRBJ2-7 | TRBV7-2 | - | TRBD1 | TGTGCCAGCAGCTTAGGGAGAGGGGACAGCTTCACCTACGAGCAGTACTTC | CASSLGRGDSFTYEQYF
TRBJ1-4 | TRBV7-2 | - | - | TGTGCCAGCAGCCCCGGACCCTTGGGGGAAAAACTGTTTTTT | CASSPGPLGEKLFF
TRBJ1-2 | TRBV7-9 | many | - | TGTGCCAGCAGCTTAGCAGCAGGGAATGGTGCGGGCTACACCTTC | CASSLAAGNGAGYTF
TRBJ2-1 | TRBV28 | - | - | TGTGCCAGCAGGTCATACGCTGAGCAGTTCTTC | CASRSYAEQFF
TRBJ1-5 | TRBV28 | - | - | TGTGCCAGCAGTTTCGGAACGGGCAATCAGCCCCAGCATTTT | CASSFGTGNQPQHF
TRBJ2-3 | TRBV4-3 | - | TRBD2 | TGCGCCAGCAGCCCGGGACTAGCGGGAGCGGGAACAGATACGCAGTATTTT | CASSPGLAGAGTDTQYF
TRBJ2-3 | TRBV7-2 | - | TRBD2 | TGTGCCAGCAGCTTAGTACTACTAGCGGGGGGAGCAGATACGCAGTATTTT | CASSLVLLAGGADTQYF
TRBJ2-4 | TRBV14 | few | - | TGTGCCAGCAGCCGCCAGAGGCCCCAAAACATTCAGTACTTC | CASSRQRPQNIQYF
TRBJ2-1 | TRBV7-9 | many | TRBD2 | TGTGCCAGCAGCTTACCGGGACTAGCGACAGGGGCCGGCAATGAGCAGTTCTTC | CASSLPGLATGAGNEQFF